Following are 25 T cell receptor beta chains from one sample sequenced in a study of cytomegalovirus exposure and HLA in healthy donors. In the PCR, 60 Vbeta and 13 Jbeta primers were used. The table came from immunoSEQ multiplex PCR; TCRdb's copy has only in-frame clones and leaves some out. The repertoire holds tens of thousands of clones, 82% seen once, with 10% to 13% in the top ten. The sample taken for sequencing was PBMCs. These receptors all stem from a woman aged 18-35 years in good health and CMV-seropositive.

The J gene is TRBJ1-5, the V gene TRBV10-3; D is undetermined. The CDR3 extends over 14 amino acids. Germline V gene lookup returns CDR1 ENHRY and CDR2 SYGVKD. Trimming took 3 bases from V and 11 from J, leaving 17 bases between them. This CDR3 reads CAISDRQEGRSQHF. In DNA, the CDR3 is TGTGCCATCAGTGACAGGCAGGAGGGCAGGTCCCAGCATTTT.

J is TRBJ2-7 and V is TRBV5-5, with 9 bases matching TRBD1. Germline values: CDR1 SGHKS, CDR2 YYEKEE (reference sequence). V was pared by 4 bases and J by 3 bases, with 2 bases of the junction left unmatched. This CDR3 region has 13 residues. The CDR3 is CASSPTGGYEQYF. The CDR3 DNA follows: TGTGCCAGCAGCCCGACAGGGGGCTACGAGCAGTACTTC.

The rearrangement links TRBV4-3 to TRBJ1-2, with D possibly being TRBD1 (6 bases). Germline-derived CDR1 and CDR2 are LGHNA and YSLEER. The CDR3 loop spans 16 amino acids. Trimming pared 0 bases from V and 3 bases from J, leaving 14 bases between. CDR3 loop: CASSQEVSGADYGYTF. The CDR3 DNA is TGCGCCAGCAGCCAAGAGGTGTCAGGGGCCGACTATGGCTACACCTTC.

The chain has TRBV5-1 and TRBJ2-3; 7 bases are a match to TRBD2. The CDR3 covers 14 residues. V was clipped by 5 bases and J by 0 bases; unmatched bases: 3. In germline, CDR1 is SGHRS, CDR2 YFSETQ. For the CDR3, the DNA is TGCGCCAGCAGTAGGGACTACAGCACAGATACGCAGTATTTT. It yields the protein CASSRDYSTDTQYF. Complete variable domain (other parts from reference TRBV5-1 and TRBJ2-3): KAGVTQTPRYLIKTRGQQVTLSCSPISGHRSVSWYQQTPGQGLQFLFEYFSETQRNKGNFPGRFSGRQFSNSRSEMNVSTLELGDSALYLCASSRDYSTDTQYFGPGTRLTVL.

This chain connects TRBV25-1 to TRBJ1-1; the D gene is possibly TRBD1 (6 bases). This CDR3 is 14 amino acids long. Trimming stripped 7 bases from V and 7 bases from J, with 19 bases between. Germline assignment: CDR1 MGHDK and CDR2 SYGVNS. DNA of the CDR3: TGTGCCAGCAACACCGCAGGGGCACCGATTGAAGCTTTCTTT. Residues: CASNTAGAPIEAFF. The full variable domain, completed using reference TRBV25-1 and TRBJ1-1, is EADIYQTPRYLVIGTGKKITLECSQTMGHDKMYWYQQDPGMELHLIHYSYGVNSTEKGDLSSESTVSRIRTEHFPLTLESARPSHTSQYLCASNTAGAPIEAFFGQGTRLTVV.

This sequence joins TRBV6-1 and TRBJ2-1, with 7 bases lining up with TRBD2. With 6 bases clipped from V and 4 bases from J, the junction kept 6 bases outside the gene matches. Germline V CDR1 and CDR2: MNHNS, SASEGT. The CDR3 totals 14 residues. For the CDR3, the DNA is TGTGCCAGCAGCGGACTAGTCGATTACAATGAGCAGTTCTTC. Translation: CASSGLVDYNEQFF.

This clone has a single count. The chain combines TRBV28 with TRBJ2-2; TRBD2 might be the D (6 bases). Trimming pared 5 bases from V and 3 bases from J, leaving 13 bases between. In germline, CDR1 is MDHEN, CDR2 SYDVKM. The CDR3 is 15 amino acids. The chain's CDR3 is CASSISGPYTGELFF. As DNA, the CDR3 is TGTGCCAGCAGTATAAGCGGGCCGTACACCGGGGAGCTGTTTTTT.

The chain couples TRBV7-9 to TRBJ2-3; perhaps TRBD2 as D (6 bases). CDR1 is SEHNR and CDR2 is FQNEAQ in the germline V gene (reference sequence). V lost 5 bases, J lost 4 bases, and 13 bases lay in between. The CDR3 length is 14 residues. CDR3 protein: CASSPIGGADTQYF. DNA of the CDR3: TGTGCCAGCAGCCCGATCGGGGGAGCAGATACGCAGTATTTT.

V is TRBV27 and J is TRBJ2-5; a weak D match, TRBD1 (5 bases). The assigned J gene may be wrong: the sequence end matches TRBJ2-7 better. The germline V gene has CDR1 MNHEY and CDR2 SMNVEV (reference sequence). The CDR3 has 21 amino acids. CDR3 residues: CASSGRVGKGWGRQSSYEQYF. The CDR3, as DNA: TGTGCCAGCAGTGGCAGGGTAGGAAAGGGGTGGGGCAGGCAAAGCTCCTACGAGCAGTACTTC.

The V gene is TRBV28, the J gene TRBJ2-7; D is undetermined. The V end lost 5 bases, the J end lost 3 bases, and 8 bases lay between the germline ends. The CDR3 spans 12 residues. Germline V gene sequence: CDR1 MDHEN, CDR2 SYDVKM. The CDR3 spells CASSPGGYEQYF. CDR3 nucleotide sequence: TGTGCCAGCAGTCCAGGTGGCTACGAGCAGTACTTC.

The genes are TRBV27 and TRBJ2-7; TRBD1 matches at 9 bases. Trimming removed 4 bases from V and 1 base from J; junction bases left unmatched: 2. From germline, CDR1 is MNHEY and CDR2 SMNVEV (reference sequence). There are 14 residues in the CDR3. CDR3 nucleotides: TGTGCCAGCAGTTCCGGACAGGGGTCCTACGAGCAGTACTTC. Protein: CASSSGQGSYEQYF.

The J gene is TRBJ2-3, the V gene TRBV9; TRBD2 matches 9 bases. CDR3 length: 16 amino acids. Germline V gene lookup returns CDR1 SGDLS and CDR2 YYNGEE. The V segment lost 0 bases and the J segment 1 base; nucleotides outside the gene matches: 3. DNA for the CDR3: TGTGCCAGCAGCGTAGGGATAGCGGGAGGCACAGATACGCAGTATTTT. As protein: CASSVGIAGGTDTQYF. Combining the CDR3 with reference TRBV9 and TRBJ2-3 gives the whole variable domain DSGVTQTPKHLITATGQRVTLRCSPRSGDLSVYWYQQSLDQGLQFLIQYYNGEERAKGNILERFSAQQFPDLHSELNLSSLELGDSALYFCASSVGIAGGTDTQYFGPGTRLTVL.

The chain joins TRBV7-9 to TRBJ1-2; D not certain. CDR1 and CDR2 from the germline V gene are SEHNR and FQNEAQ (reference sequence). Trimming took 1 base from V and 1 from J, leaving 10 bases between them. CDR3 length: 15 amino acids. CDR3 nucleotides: TGTGCCAGCAGCTTAGTTTCCGGGGTTAACTATGGCTACACCTTC. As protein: CASSLVSGVNYGYTF.

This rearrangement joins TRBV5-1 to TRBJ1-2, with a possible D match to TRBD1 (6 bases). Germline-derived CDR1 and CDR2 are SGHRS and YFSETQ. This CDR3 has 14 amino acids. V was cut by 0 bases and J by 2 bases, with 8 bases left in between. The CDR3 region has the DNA TGCGCCAGCAGCTTGGTTGGGACAAACTATGGCTACACCTTC. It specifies CASSLVGTNYGYTF. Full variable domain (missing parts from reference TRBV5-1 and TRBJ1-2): KAGVTQTPRYLIKTRGQQVTLSCSPISGHRSVSWYQQTPGQGLQFLFEYFSETQRNKGNFPGRFSGRQFSNSRSEMNVSTLELGDSALYLCASSLVGTNYGYTFGSGTRLTVV.

CDR3 in amino acids: CASSPLDSTYEQYF. The CDR3 DNA reads TGTGCCAGCAGCCCCTTAGACAGCACCTACGAGCAGTACTTC. The V gene is TRBV5-8, the J gene TRBJ2-7; tentatively, D is TRBD1 (5 bases). The germline V gene has CDR1 SGHTS and CDR2 YDEGEE. CDR3 length: 14 residues. Trimming shortened V by 4 bases and J by 2 bases, and 13 bases separated the two germline ends.

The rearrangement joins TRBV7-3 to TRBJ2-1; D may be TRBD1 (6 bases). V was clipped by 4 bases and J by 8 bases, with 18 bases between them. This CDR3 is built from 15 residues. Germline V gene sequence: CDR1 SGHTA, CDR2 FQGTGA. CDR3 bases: TGTGCCAGCAGCTACCGGACAGCCCGCGGCGATGAGCAGTTCTTC. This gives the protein CASSYRTARGDEQFF.

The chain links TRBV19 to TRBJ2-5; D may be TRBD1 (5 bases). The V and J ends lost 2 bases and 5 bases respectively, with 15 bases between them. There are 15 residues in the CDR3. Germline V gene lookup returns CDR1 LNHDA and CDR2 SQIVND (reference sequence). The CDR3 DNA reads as TGTGCCAGTAGTATACCGGCTTCTGGGGCGGAGACCCAGTACTTC. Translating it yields CASSIPASGAETQYF. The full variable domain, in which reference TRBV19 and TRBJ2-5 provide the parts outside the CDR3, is DGGITQSPKYLFRKEGQNVTLSCEQNLNHDAMYWYRQDPGQGLRLIYYSQIVNDFQKGDIAEGYSVSREKKESFPLTVTSAQKNPTAFYLCASSIPASGAETQYFGPGTRLLVL.

In nucleotides, the CDR3 is TGTGCCAGCAGCTTACCCCACGGGGGTCTCGCTGAAGCTTTCTTT. This translates into CASSLPHGGLAEAFF. The rearrangement uses TRBV7-8 and TRBJ1-1, with D possibly TRBD1 on 5 matching bases. V dropped 2 bases and J dropped 6 bases, with 16 bases sitting between them. CDR1 is SGHVS and CDR2 is FQNEAQ in the germline V gene. The length of the CDR3 is 15 residues.

The CDR3 DNA follows: TGTGCCAGCAGATCCCGACTAGCGGGAGGCCTTCAAACACAGAATGAGCAGTTCTTC. Its translation: CASRSRLAGGLQTQNEQFF. V gene TRBV28 combines with J gene TRBJ2-1, with 13 positions matching TRBD2. CDR1 is MDHEN, CDR2 SYDVKM, per germline. The CDR3 contains 19 residues. The J segment lost 7 bases and the V segment lost 6 bases, leaving 18 bases of the junction unmatched. Filled out from reference TRBV28 and TRBJ2-1, the complete variable domain reads DVKVTQSSRYLVKRTGEKVFLECVQDMDHENMFWYRQDPGLGLRLIYFSYDVKMKEKGDIPEGYSVSREKKERFSLILESASTNQTSMYLCASRSRLAGGLQTQNEQFFGPGTRLTVL.

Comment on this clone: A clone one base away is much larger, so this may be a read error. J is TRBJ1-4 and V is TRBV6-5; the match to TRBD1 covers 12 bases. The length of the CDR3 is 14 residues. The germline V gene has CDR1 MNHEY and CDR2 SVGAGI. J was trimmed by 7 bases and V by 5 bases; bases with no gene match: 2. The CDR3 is CASSGGQGAEKLFF. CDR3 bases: TGTGCCAGCAGTGGGGGACAGGGGGCTGAAAAACTGTTTTTT.

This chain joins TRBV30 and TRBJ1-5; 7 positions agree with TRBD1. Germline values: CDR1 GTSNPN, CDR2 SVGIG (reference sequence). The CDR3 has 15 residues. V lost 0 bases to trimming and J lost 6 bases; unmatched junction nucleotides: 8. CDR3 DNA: TGTGCCTGGAGTGTAAGAGGGGGCCGGTTTCAGCCCCAGCATTTT. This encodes CAWSVRGGRFQPQHF.

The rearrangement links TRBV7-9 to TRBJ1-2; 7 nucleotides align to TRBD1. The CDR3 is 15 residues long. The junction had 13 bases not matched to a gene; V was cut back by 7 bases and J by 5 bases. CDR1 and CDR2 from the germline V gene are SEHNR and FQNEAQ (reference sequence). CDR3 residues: CASTETGLDRYGYTF. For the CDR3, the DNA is TGTGCCAGCACCGAGACAGGGCTCGACCGATATGGCTACACCTTC. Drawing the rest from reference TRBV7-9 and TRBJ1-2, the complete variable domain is DTGVSQNPRHKITKRGQNVTFRCDPISEHNRLYWYRQTLGQGPEFLTYFQNEAQLEKSRLLSDRFSAERPKGSFSTLEIQRTEQGDSAMYLCASTETGLDRYGYTFGSGTRLTVV.

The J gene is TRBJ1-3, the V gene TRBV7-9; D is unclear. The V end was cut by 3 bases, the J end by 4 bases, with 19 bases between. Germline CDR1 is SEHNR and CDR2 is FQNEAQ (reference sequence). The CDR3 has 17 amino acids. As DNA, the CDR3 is TGTGCCAGCAGCTTTCCACGTGAGGGAGTAGGCGGAAACACCATATATTTT. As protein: CASSFPREGVGGNTIYF.

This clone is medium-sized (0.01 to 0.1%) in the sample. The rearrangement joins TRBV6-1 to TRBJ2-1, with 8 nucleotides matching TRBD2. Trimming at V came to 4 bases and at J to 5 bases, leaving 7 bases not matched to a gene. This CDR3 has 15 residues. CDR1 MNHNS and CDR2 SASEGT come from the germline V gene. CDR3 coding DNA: TGTGCCAGCAGTGTTGCGGCGGGGGGCCACAATGAGCAGTTCTTC. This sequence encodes CASSVAAGGHNEQFF.

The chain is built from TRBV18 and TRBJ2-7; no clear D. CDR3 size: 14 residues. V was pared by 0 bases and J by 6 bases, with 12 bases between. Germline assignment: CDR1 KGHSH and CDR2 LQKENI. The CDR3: CASSPPSEGGEQYF. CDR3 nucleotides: TGTGCCAGCTCACCACCTTCCGAAGGCGGCGAGCAGTACTTC.